Following are 30 T cell receptor beta chains from one sample sequenced in a study of blood T cells in healthy people across ages. Together with a sample-barcoded 5' primer, a J-beta primer mix was included in a second PCR lasting about 7 to 11 cycles. TCRdb reprocessed the 5' RACE reads with MiXCR, giving one entry per CDR3 protein. Here the sample spans 850,000 to 950,000 distinct CDR3 sequences, under 35% being singletons. The specimen was blood. The receptors shown here come from a woman of 80 years or more in good health.

The chain recombines TRBV6-5 with TRBJ2-1, with unresolved D. Looked up from germline, CDR1 is MNHEY and CDR2 is SVGAGI. The CDR3 is 15 residues long. The V and J ends lost 2 bases and 8 bases respectively, with 16 bases between them. The CDR3 here is CASSYGFSSQYEQFF. The DNA for the CDR3 is TGTGCCAGCAGTTACGGTTTTAGTTCCCAGTATGAGCAGTTCTTC.

The chain carries TRBV21-1 and TRBJ1-5; the table gives TRBD1 as D, unverified against the DNA. TRBV21-1 is given as a pseudogene. The CDR3 is 17 residues long. CDR3 nucleotides: TGTGCCAGTACCGGGACAGGGGGGACCTATAGCAGTCAGCCCCAGCATTTT. It specifies CASTGTGGTYSSQPQHF.

This clonotype was recorded a few times. This chain joins TRBV7-2 and TRBJ1-2, with a weak D call TRBD1 (6 bases). Trimming left V 4 bases short and J 2 bases short, with 20 bases between. The CDR3 is 17 residues long. Looked up from germline, CDR1 is SGHTA and CDR2 is FQGNSA. In nucleotides, the CDR3 is TGTGCCAGCAGCTCCCCCCACGGGACACTGGGGAACTATGGCTACACCTTC. Translation: CASSSPHGTLGNYGYTF.

This clonotype was picked up a small number of times. The chain uses TRBV3-1 and TRBJ1-5; 8 nucleotides agree with TRBD1. The CDR3 totals 16 residues. J was trimmed by 7 bases and V by 1 base; bases with no gene match: 9. Germline loops: CDR1 LGHDT, CDR2 YNNKEL (reference sequence). CDR3 protein: CASSQGGTGTRQPQHF. CDR3 sequence (DNA): TGTGCCAGCAGCCAAGGCGGGACAGGCACTCGCCAGCCCCAGCATTTT.

With respect to this clonotype: A much more abundant neighbour one base away suggests this may be a read error. The genes are TRBV18 and TRBJ2-5, with TRBD1 identical over 10 bases. The CDR3 runs to 16 residues. Germline CDR1 is KGHSH and CDR2 is LQKENI. V lost 6 bases to trimming and J lost 5 bases; unmatched junction nucleotides: 12. The chain's CDR3 is CASSPTGTGVEETQYF. In nucleotides, the CDR3 is TGTGCCAGCTCTCCTACCGGGACAGGGGTCGAGGAGACCCAGTACTTC.

Concerning this clonotype itself: Since a much larger clone is just one base distant, this may be a read error. The rearrangement uses TRBV6-2 or TRBV6-3 and TRBJ2-5, with 9 bases lining up with TRBD2. CDR3 length equals 17 residues. Germline CDR1 MNHEY, CDR2 SVGEGT. CDR3 bases: TGTGTCAGCAGTTACTCGTGGCTAGCGGGACTTCAAGAGACCCAGTACTTC. Translated, it gives CVSSYSWLAGLQETQYF.

This clonotype came up a few times. The chain uses TRBV5-6 and TRBJ1-2; D uncertain. The V end lost 2 bases, the J end lost 8 bases, and 7 bases lay between the germline ends. CDR3 length equals 11 residues. The V gene's germline CDR1 is SGHDT and CDR2 YYEEEE. The CDR3 loop reads CASSFTGGYTF. The CDR3 DNA is TGTGCCAGCAGCTTCACGGGCGGCTACACCTTC.

V and J are TRBV20-1 and TRBJ2-1, with 11 bases aligning to TRBD2. Trimming removed 1 base from V and 4 bases from J; junction bases left unmatched: 9. Germline assignment: CDR1 DFQATT and CDR2 SNEGSKA (reference sequence). The CDR3 spans 17 residues. CDR3 bases: TGCAGTGCTAGAGGTAGCGGGAGGGCCAGGCAATACAATGAGCAGTTCTTC. Translating gives CSARGSGRARQYNEQFF.

This clonotype was found a few times. V is TRBV6-2 or TRBV6-3 and J is TRBJ1-6; TRBD1 matches 7 bases. Losses at the gene ends were 8 bases for V and 10 bases for J; bases not matched to a gene: 8. The CDR3 contains 13 residues. Germline assignment: CDR1 MNHEY and CDR2 SVGEGT. The CDR3 reads CASGDREYSPLHF. CDR3 nucleotide sequence: TGTGCCAGCGGTGACAGGGAATACTCACCCCTCCACTTT.

The chain recombines TRBV12-3 or TRBV12-4 with TRBJ2-3; 7 bases are a match to TRBD1. Losses at the gene ends were 3 bases for V and 4 bases for J; bases not matched to a gene: 10. The CDR3 has 16 amino acids. CDR3 sequence reads: CASSLSGTVSADTQYF. The CDR3 nucleotides are TGTGCCAGCAGTTTGTCCGGGACAGTGAGCGCAGATACGCAGTATTTT.

In its sample, this clonotype was seen many times. CDR3 bases: TGTGCCAGCAGTTTAGAGGGGAATTCGAGGACTGAAGCTTTCTTT. Translation: CASSLEGNSRTEAFF. This sequence joins TRBV12-3 or TRBV12-4 and TRBJ1-1, with D possibly being TRBD1 (5 bases). There are 15 residues in the CDR3. V gave up 1 base and J gave up 5 bases, with 14 bases separating them.

This clonotype was counted many times. With a much larger clone just one base away, this may be a read error. The V and J genes are TRBV5-5 and TRBJ2-6; D is unclear. The V and J ends lost 4 bases and 7 bases respectively, with 15 bases between them. CDR3 length equals 15 residues. From germline, CDR1 is SGHKS and CDR2 YYEKEE (reference sequence). The CDR3 DNA follows: TGTGCCAGCAGCGAAAGGCCTTTGCCAGCCAACGTCCTGACTTTC. Amino acid sequence: CASSERPLPANVLTF. Drawing the rest from reference TRBV5-5 and TRBJ2-6, the complete variable domain is DAGVTQSPTHLIKTRGQQVTLRCSPISGHKSVSWYQQVLGQGPQFIFQYYEKEERGRGNFPDRFSARQFPNYSSELNVNALLLGDSALYLCASSERPLPANVLTFGAGSRLTVL.

This clonotype was seen more than once but under ten times. The chain joins TRBV7-8 to TRBJ1-2; 8 bases fit TRBD1. V lost 1 base to trimming and J lost 8 bases; unmatched junction nucleotides: 18. Germline V CDR1 and CDR2: SGHVS, FQNEAQ. The CDR3 has 18 residues. The CDR3 reads CASSLVDFDRGSGRGYTF. CDR3 sequence (DNA): TGTGCCAGCAGCTTAGTTGATTTCGACAGGGGATCTGGAAGGGGCTACACCTTC.

The chain is built from TRBV30 and TRBJ2-1, with 8 nucleotides matching TRBD2. Germline lookup yields CDR1 GTSNPN and CDR2 SVGIG (reference sequence). Trimming took 4 bases from V and 4 from J; bases not matched to a gene: 6. CDR3 length equals 14 residues. CDR3 region: CAWKRAGVYNEQFF. In DNA form, the CDR3 reads TGTGCCTGGAAACGAGCGGGGGTTTACAATGAGCAGTTCTTC.

This clonotype has ten or more counts. The V gene is TRBV5-1, the J gene TRBJ1-4; unclear D gene. The CDR3 runs 14 residues. Germline V gene lookup returns CDR1 SGHRS and CDR2 YFSETQ. The ends were cut back, 1 base at V and 1 base at J, with 5 bases in the middle. DNA for the CDR3: TGCGCCAGCAGCTTGCCCGGAACTAATGAAAAACTGTTTTTT. Protein: CASSLPGTNEKLFF.

The genes are TRBV12-3 or TRBV12-4 and TRBJ1-6; D possibly corresponds to TRBD1 (5 bases). Trimming left V 5 bases short and J 4 bases short, with 9 bases between. There are 14 residues in the CDR3. CDR3 in amino acids: CASSRQPYNSPLHF. DNA for the CDR3: TGTGCCAGCAGTAGACAGCCATATAATTCACCCCTCCACTTT.

This clonotype was counted between two and nine times. J is TRBJ2-3 and V is TRBV2; 8 bases map to TRBD2. The CDR3 has 13 amino acids. J lost 8 bases, V lost 1 base, and 2 bases had no gene match. Germline V gene data show CDR1 as SNHLY and CDR2 as FYNNEI. The DNA for the CDR3 is TGTGCCAGCAGTGAAGACCGGGGGGGTACGCAGTATTTT. Amino acids: CASSEDRGGTQYF.

The chain has TRBV28 and TRBJ1-5, with 12 bases fitting TRBD1. The CDR3 has 15 amino acids. The junction had 7 bases not matched to a gene; V was cut back by 5 bases and J by 8 bases. Germline V lookup: CDR1 MDHEN, CDR2 SYDVKM. In DNA, the CDR3 is TGTGCCAGCAGTGACCGGGACAGGGGGCTGGAGCCCCAGCATTTT. Translation: CASSDRDRGLEPQHF.

This clonotype was found a few times. This rearrangement joins TRBV5-1 to TRBJ2-5; 9 positions match TRBD2. After removal of 0 bases from V and 4 bases from J, the junction contained 4 bases not matched to a gene. This CDR3 contains 15 residues. Germline loops: CDR1 SGHRS, CDR2 YFSETQ. This chain's CDR3 is CASSLAVAGAETQYF. The CDR3 region has the DNA TGCGCCAGCAGCTTGGCAGTAGCGGGGGCAGAGACCCAGTACTTC. Combining the CDR3 with reference TRBV5-1 and TRBJ2-5 gives the whole variable domain KAGVTQTPRYLIKTRGQQVTLSCSPISGHRSVSWYQQTPGQGLQFLFEYFSETQRNKGNFPGRFSGRQFSNSRSEMNVSTLELGDSALYLCASSLAVAGAETQYFGPGTRLLVL.

The DNA of the CDR3 is TGTGCCAGCAGCTTCGGTCAGGGGGCCGGGACTGAAGCTTTCTTT. It is translated as CASSFGQGAGTEAFF. The chain links TRBV7-2 to TRBJ1-1, with 8 bases that match TRBD1. Germline trimming cut 3 bases from V and 5 bases from J; bases unmatched to any gene: 8. Germline V gene data show CDR1 as SGHTA and CDR2 as FQGNSA. CDR3 length: 15 residues.

On this clonotype: Given a much more abundant clone one base away, this may be a read error. This sequence joins TRBV7-9 and TRBJ2-1; 9 bases match TRBD1. The germline V gene encodes CDR1 SEHNR and CDR2 FQNEAQ (reference sequence). The CDR3 has 15 residues. Unmatched junction bases numbered 8, after V lost 6 bases and J lost 5 bases. CDR3 nucleotide sequence: TGTGCCAGCAGTCTCGGGGACAGGGCGAACAATGAGCAGTTCTTC. It is translated as CASSLGDRANNEQFF.

At least ten counts were recorded for this clonotype. The genes are TRBV4-1 and TRBJ2-1; the D gene is possibly TRBD2 (5 bases). V shed 1 base and J shed 5 bases, with 12 bases lying between them. CDR3 length: 15 amino acids. Germline-derived CDR1 and CDR2 are MGHRA and YSYEKL. This CDR3 reads CASSQGTLRDNEQFF. DNA of the CDR3: TGCGCCAGCAGCCAAGGGACTTTGAGGGACAATGAGCAGTTCTTC.

There are a few counts of this clonotype. A single base separates this from a much larger clone, so it may be a read error. In DNA, the CDR3 is TGTGCCAGCAGTTGGACTAGCGGAAACAATGAGCAGTTCTTC. This encodes CASSWTSGNNEQFF. The J gene is TRBJ2-1, the V gene TRBV12-3 or TRBV12-4; TRBD2 matches 10 bases. The trim removed 4 bases at V and 5 bases at J, leaving 2 bases unmatched. The CDR3 has 14 amino acids.

As concerns this clonotype: This may come from a read error, since a much larger clone is one base off. This sequence joins TRBV29-1 and TRBJ1-2; D unresolved. The germline CDR1 and CDR2 sequences are SQVTM and ANQGSEA. The CDR3 is 11 residues long. Here the CDR3 DNA reads TGCAGCGTTGGACAAAGCTATGGCTACATCTTC. Protein: CSVGQSYGYIF. The variable domain in full, with the rest retrieved from reference TRBV29-1 and TRBJ1-2, is SAVISQKPSRDICQRGTSLTIQCQVDSQVTMMFWYRQQPGQSLTLIATANQGSEATYESGFVIDKFPISRPNLTFSTLTVSNMSPEDSSIYLCSVGQSYGYIFGSGTRLTVV.

This clonotype was recorded at least ten times. This chain connects TRBV5-1 to TRBJ1-1; TRBD1 aligns across 9 bases. V lost 0 bases and J lost 4; bases outside the gene matches: 4. Germline values: CDR1 SGHRS, CDR2 YFSETQ. CDR3 length: 15 residues. The DNA for the CDR3 is TGCGCCAGCAGCTTGGAGGGACAGGGAAGCACTGAAGCTTTCTTT. Amino acid sequence: CASSLEGQGSTEAFF. Supplemented by reference TRBV5-1 and TRBJ1-1, the full variable domain reads KAGVTQTPRYLIKTRGQQVTLSCSPISGHRSVSWYQQTPGQGLQFLFEYFSETQRNKGNFPGRFSGRQFSNSRSEMNVSTLELGDSALYLCASSLEGQGSTEAFFGQGTRLTVV.

This clonotype was detected ten times or more. The chain recombines TRBV24-1 with TRBJ2-1; a possible D gene is TRBD2 (7 bases). The V and J ends lost 5 bases and 0 bases respectively, with 19 bases between them. This CDR3 comprises 18 residues. Germline lookup yields CDR1 KGHDR and CDR2 SFDVKD. The CDR3 nucleotides read TGTGCCACCAGTGGGCGGGGGCCTGCTTTGAGCTCCTACAATGAGCAGTTCTTC. This translates into CATSGRGPALSSYNEQFF.

This clonotype came up many times. This chain joins TRBV20-1 and TRBJ2-1, with D possibly matching TRBD2 (6 bases). Trimming removed 0 bases at V and 5 bases at J, with 11 bases between. Germline CDR1 is DFQATT and CDR2 is SNEGSKA (reference sequence). The CDR3 has 14 residues. The CDR3 sequence: CSARDGGDNNEQFF. Written as DNA, the CDR3 is TGCAGTGCTAGAGACGGGGGAGATAACAATGAGCAGTTCTTC.

This clonotype came up many times. The chain employs TRBV6-2 or TRBV6-3 and TRBJ2-7; no clear D. The CDR3 runs 14 residues. From germline, CDR1 is MNHEY and CDR2 SVGEGT. The germline V and J ends were trimmed by 2 bases and 1 base, with 9 bases remaining between them. CDR3 sequence reads: CASSYVGLSYEQYF. In DNA form, the CDR3 reads TGTGCCAGCAGTTACGTAGGATTATCCTACGAGCAGTACTTC.

For this clonotype: Germline and junction disagree at one end, which may indicate a read error. This rearrangement joins TRBV19 to TRBJ1-2; D uncertain. The CDR3 runs to 14 residues. The germline V gene has CDR1 LNHDA and CDR2 SQIVND (reference sequence). CDR3: CVSSIAAQLYGYTF. CDR3 coding DNA: TGTGTCAGTAGTATAGCCGCACAGCTTTACGGCTACACCTTC.

Points on this clonotype: A read error is possible here, since a much larger clone lies one base away. This chain links TRBV3-1 with TRBJ2-7, with D perhaps matching TRBD2 (6 bases). Germline V lookup: CDR1 LGHDT, CDR2 YNNKEL (reference sequence). Trimming removed 1 base from V and 6 bases from J, with 22 bases in between. The CDR3 sequence is 17 residues long. The CDR3 DNA reads TGTGCCAGCAGCCAAGGAGGGTCGGTCACTAGCAGAAGCGAGCAGTACTTC. It is translated as CASSQGGSVTSRSEQYF.